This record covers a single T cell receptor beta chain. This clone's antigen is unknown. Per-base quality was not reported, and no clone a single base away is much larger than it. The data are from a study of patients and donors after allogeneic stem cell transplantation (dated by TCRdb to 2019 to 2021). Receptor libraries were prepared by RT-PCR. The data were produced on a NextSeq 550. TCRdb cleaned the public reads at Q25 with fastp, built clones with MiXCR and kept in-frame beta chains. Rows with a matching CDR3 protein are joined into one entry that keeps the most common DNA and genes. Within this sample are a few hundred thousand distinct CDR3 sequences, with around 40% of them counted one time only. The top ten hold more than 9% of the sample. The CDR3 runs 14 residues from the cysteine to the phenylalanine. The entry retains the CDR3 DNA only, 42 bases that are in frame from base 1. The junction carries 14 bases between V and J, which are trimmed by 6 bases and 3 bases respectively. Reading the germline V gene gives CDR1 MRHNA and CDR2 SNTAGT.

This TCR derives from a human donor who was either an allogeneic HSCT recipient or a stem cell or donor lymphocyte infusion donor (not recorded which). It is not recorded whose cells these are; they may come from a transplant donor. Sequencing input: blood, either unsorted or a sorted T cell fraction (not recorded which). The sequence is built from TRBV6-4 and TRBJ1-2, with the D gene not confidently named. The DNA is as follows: TGTGCCAGCAGCGAGGAAGCCGGCGACTATGGCTACACCTTC. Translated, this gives CASSEEAGDYGYTF.